The 27 T cell receptor beta chains presented below share a single source sample, sequenced in a study of identical twins. MiXCR was run by TCRdb on the 5' RACE reads, yielding one entry per CDR3 protein. The sample holds roughly 750,000 distinct CDR3 sequences; 21% are singletons and the top ten take roughly 4%. These records were also assigned to another study, of T cells expressing NK-cell markers.

Source material: PBMCs. Receptors were obtained from a woman aged 18-30 years in good health.

CDR3 bases: TGTGCCAGCACCGAGGACACCCGTCATGCAGCGGATACGCAGTATTTT. Translating it yields CASTEDTRHAADTQYF. The chain combines TRBV12-3 or TRBV12-4 with TRBJ2-3; TRBD1 might be the D (5 bases). CDR3 length: 16 residues. Trimming removed 7 bases from V and 6 bases from J, with 23 bases in between.

The J gene is TRBJ2-2, the V gene TRBV29-1; D is tentatively TRBD1 or TRBD2 (6 bases each). Trimming took off 5 bases at V and 0 bases at J, with 10 bases between the two ends. In germline, CDR1 is SQVTM, CDR2 ANQGSEA. CDR3 length: 14 amino acids. The CDR3 DNA follows: TGCAGCGTTAAGGGGGACTCGAACACCGGGGAGCTGTTTTTT. Translating gives CSVKGDSNTGELFF.

The chain carries TRBV7-9 and TRBJ2-2, with TRBD2 matching over 11 bases. The CDR3 has 15 residues. CDR1 is SEHNR and CDR2 is FQNEAQ in the germline V gene (reference sequence). The trim removed 5 bases at V and 5 bases at J, leaving 4 bases unmatched. The CDR3 protein is CASSRRLAGTGELFF. The DNA for the CDR3 is TGTGCCAGCAGCCGCAGACTAGCGGGAACCGGGGAGCTGTTTTTT. Variable domain in full (rest from reference TRBV7-9 and TRBJ2-2): DTGVSQNPRHKITKRGQNVTFRCDPISEHNRLYWYRQTLGQGPEFLTYFQNEAQLEKSRLLSDRFSAERPKGSFSTLEIQRTEQGDSAMYLCASSRRLAGTGELFFGEGSRLTVL.

This clonotype has just a few counts. This chain links TRBV12-3 or TRBV12-4 with TRBJ2-1; D might be TRBD2 (7 bases). CDR3 length: 13 amino acids. The V end was cut by 6 bases, the J end by 7 bases, with 13 bases between. The CDR3, as DNA: TGTGCCAGCAGGGCGGGGGCTTGGAATGAGCAGTTCTTC. It yields the protein CASRAGAWNEQFF.

The chain has TRBV18 and TRBJ2-7, with 10 nucleotides matching TRBD1. Trimming cost V 3 bases and J 5 bases; bases outside gene matches: 7. CDR3 length equals 15 residues. The germline gives CDR1 KGHSH, CDR2 LQKENI. CDR3 sequence: CASSPMGQGTNEQYF. CDR3 sequence (DNA): TGTGCCAGCTCACCTATGGGACAGGGGACCAACGAGCAGTACTTC.

This clonotype was found a few times. V gene TRBV6-1 combines with J gene TRBJ1-5, with 7 bases that match TRBD1. Germline V gene lookup returns CDR1 MNHNS and CDR2 SASEGT. V shed 7 bases, J shed 8 bases, and the junction held 11 bases outside the gene matches. This CDR3 spans 14 amino acids. The CDR3 region is CASIAGTAGEPQHF. In DNA form, the CDR3 reads TGTGCCAGCATCGCCGGGACAGCCGGGGAGCCCCAGCATTTT.

The chain is built from TRBV23-1 and TRBJ1-2; D not certain. TRBV23-1 has ORF status, its function being uncertain. Trimming took off 8 bases at V and 6 bases at J, with 13 bases between the two ends. The CDR3 is made up of 12 amino acids. CDR3: CASPTGTHGYTF. The CDR3 DNA sequence: TGCGCCAGCCCCACGGGAACCCATGGCTACACCTTC.

V gene TRBV16 combines with J gene TRBJ2-7, with D perhaps matching TRBD2 (6 bases). Trimming took 4 bases from V and 1 from J, leaving 14 bases between them. The CDR3 totals 15 residues. Germline V gene lookup returns CDR1 KGHSY and CDR2 FQNENV. Here the CDR3 reads CASSPRQAGSYEQYF. The CDR3 region has the DNA TGTGCCAGCAGCCCCCGTCAGGCGGGGTCCTACGAGCAGTACTTC.

This clonotype has just one count. The chain has TRBV4-3 and TRBJ1-4; no clear D. This CDR3 has 14 amino acids. V was cut by 1 base and J by 4 bases, with 7 bases left in between. Germline loops: CDR1 LGHNA, CDR2 YSLEER. For the CDR3, the DNA is TGCGCCAGCAGCCAAGCTACTGTTAATGAAAAACTGTTTTTT. Its protein product is CASSQATVNEKLFF.

The chain uses TRBV5-1 and TRBJ2-7; the match to TRBD2 covers 9 bases. The V segment lost 0 bases and the J segment 2 bases; nucleotides outside the gene matches: 6. The germline CDR1 and CDR2 sequences are SGHRS and YFSETQ. The CDR3 has 16 amino acids. The CDR3 region has the DNA TGCGCCAGCAGCTTGGGGGATAGCGGGGGCCCCTACGAGCAGTACTTC. It encodes CASSLGDSGGPYEQYF.

This clonotype was seen only a few times. J is TRBJ2-7 and V is TRBV20-1; unclear D gene. The V gene lost 0 bases and the J gene lost 6 bases, with 9 bases spanning the gap. CDR1 and CDR2 (germline): DFQATT, SNEGSKA (reference sequence). The CDR3 has 12 amino acids. The CDR3 sequence is CSARDLASEQYF. In DNA, the CDR3 is TGCAGTGCTAGAGATTTGGCGAGCGAGCAGTACTTC.

Ten or more counts support this clonotype. The J gene is TRBJ2-1, the V gene TRBV12-3 or TRBV12-4; D perhaps matches TRBD2 (6 bases). The CDR3 has 13 residues. V dropped 8 bases and J dropped 4 bases, with 12 bases sitting between them. CDR3 sequence (DNA): TGTGCCAGCGGGTGGGAGGCATACAATGAGCAGTTCTTC. This encodes CASGWEAYNEQFF.

The chain has TRBV5-1 and TRBJ2-5; TRBD2 aligns across 10 bases. Unmatched junction bases numbered 7, after V lost 5 bases and J lost 0 bases. This CDR3 is built from 16 residues. Germline V gene sequence: CDR1 SGHRS, CDR2 YFSETQ. The CDR3, as DNA: TGCGCCAGCAGGTCGGGGCTAGCGGGGGACCAAGAGACCCAGTACTTC. Translation gives CASRSGLAGDQETQYF.

There are a few counts of this clonotype. The gene calls are TRBV7-2 and TRBJ2-1; D gene ambiguous. Trimming removed 6 bases from V and 5 bases from J, with 8 bases in between. The germline CDR1 and CDR2 sequences are SGHTA and FQGNSA. The CDR3 runs 12 residues. As DNA, the CDR3 is TGTGCCAGCAGTCCTCTAGACAATGAGCAGTTCTTC. Its translation is CASSPLDNEQFF. Looking up the rest from reference TRBV7-2 and TRBJ2-1 gives the full variable domain: GAGVSQSPSNKVTEKGKDVELRCDPISGHTALYWYRQSLGQGLEFLIYFQGNSAPDKSGLPSDRFSAERTGGSVSTLTIQRTQQEDSAVYLCASSPLDNEQFFGPGTRLTVL.

The chain has TRBV5-3 and TRBJ2-7, with a tentative D call TRBD2 (5 bases). TRBV5-3 carries the ORF label, with uncertain function. V lost 4 bases and J 6 bases, leaving 14 bases between the germline ends. CDR3 length: 13 residues. The CDR3 spells CARSVRGLSEQYF. The CDR3 bases are TGTGCCAGAAGCGTCCGGGGTCTCTCCGAGCAGTACTTC.

This clonotype showed up just a few times. This rearrangement joins TRBV6-5 to TRBJ2-7, with D maybe TRBD2 (5 bases). V was clipped by 0 bases and J by 0 bases, with 12 bases between them. The CDR3 sequence is 16 residues long. Germline CDR1 reads MNHEY; CDR2 reads SVGAGI. The CDR3 nucleotides are TGTGCCAGCAGTTACTCCCGGGGTGGCGGCTCCTACGAGCAGTACTTC. Its protein product is CASSYSRGGGSYEQYF.

This clonotype was recorded a few times. The chain has TRBV5-1 and TRBJ1-4, with unresolved D. V lost 0 bases and J 1 base, leaving 10 bases between the germline ends. The CDR3 loop spans 16 amino acids. Germline assignment: CDR1 SGHRS and CDR2 YFSETQ. The CDR3 DNA is TGCGCCAGCAGCTTGGTTGGGTTGTTAACTAATGAAAAACTGTTTTTT. Translated: CASSLVGLLTNEKLFF.

This rearrangement joins TRBV4-3 to TRBJ2-7; TRBD1 is a possible D gene (5 bases). There are 15 residues in the CDR3. Germline lookup yields CDR1 LGHNA and CDR2 YSLEER. The V end lost 3 bases, the J end lost 3 bases, and 15 bases lay between the germline ends. CDR3 sequence: CASSQQDQGVYEQYF. In nucleotides, the CDR3 is TGCGCCAGCAGCCAGCAGGATCAAGGGGTCTACGAGCAGTACTTC.

This clonotype was seen more than once but under ten times. The V gene is TRBV6-6, the J gene TRBJ2-3, with D possibly being TRBD1 (5 bases). There are 13 residues in the CDR3. CDR1 is MNHNY and CDR2 is SVGAGI in the germline V gene (reference sequence). The germline V and J ends were trimmed by 2 bases and 3 bases, with 6 bases remaining between them. DNA of the CDR3: TGTGCCAGCAGTTACCAGGGTACAGATACGCAGTATTTT. Translating it yields CASSYQGTDTQYF.

The table lists this clonotype with a few counts. This sequence joins TRBV6-5 and TRBJ2-3; D gene uncertain. Germline CDR1 reads MNHEY; CDR2 reads SVGAGI. The CDR3 extends over 13 amino acids. The V gene lost 2 bases and the J gene lost 2 bases, with 5 bases spanning the gap. The CDR3 sequence is CASSYLFTDTQYF. Written as DNA, the CDR3 is TGTGCCAGCAGTTACCTCTTCACAGATACGCAGTATTTT.

The V call is TRBV10-2, the J call TRBJ2-3; maybe TRBD1 (6 bases). Looked up from germline, CDR1 is WSHSY and CDR2 is SAAADI. V was pared by 4 bases and J by 4 bases, with 9 bases between. The length of the CDR3 is 13 residues. CDR3 region: CASSGGTPDTQYF. CDR3 sequence (DNA): TGCGCCAGCAGTGGGGGGACACCAGATACGCAGTATTTT.

This clonotype was seen a few times. The CDR3 sequence is CASSFGRDSSTDTQYF. As DNA, the CDR3 is TGCGCCAGCAGCTTTGGGCGGGACTCTAGCACAGATACGCAGTATTTT. The V and J genes are TRBV5-1 and TRBJ2-3, with a possible D match to TRBD2 (6 bases). The CDR3 covers 16 residues. Germline V gene data show CDR1 as SGHRS and CDR2 as YFSETQ. V shed 2 bases and J shed 0 bases, with 13 bases lying between them.

The chain couples TRBV29-1 to TRBJ1-2, with a tentative D call TRBD1 (5 bases). The germline V gene has CDR1 SQVTM and CDR2 ANQGSEA. V was pared by 2 bases and J by 6 bases, with 10 bases between. There are 12 residues in the CDR3. The CDR3 DNA reads as TGCAGCGTTGAACCCAGGGAAGATGGCTACACCTTC. This translates into CSVEPREDGYTF.

This clonotype has just a few counts. V gene TRBV5-6 combines with J gene TRBJ2-5; 8 bases map to TRBD1. This CDR3 has 14 amino acids. V was pared by 4 bases and J by 5 bases, with 7 bases of the junction left unmatched. CDR1 and CDR2 (germline): SGHDT, YYEEEE. Written as DNA, the CDR3 is TGTGCCAGCAGCGCCGACAGGGGTGAGGAGACCCAGTACTTC. This encodes CASSADRGEETQYF.

This clonotype was recorded many times. The chain has TRBV9 and TRBJ2-2; D is unclear. The CDR3 is made up of 13 amino acids. The V end lost 5 bases, the J end lost 5 bases, and 10 bases lay between the germline ends. Looked up from germline, CDR1 is SGDLS and CDR2 is YYNGEE. As DNA, the CDR3 is TGTGCCAGCAGAGCAACATCGACCGGGGAGCTGTTTTTT. This sequence encodes CASRATSTGELFF. The variable domain in full, with the rest retrieved from reference TRBV9 and TRBJ2-2, is DSGVTQTPKHLITATGQRVTLRCSPRSGDLSVYWYQQSLDQGLQFLIQYYNGEERAKGNILERFSAQQFPDLHSELNLSSLELGDSALYFCASRATSTGELFFGEGSRLTVL.

This clonotype has only a few counts. The chain recombines TRBV5-1 with TRBJ1-4, with D unclear. The CDR3 is made up of 16 amino acids. Germline V lookup: CDR1 SGHRS, CDR2 YFSETQ. V was clipped by 4 bases and J by 3 bases, with 16 bases between them. As DNA, the CDR3 is TGCGCCAGCAGCACGGACTTAACGAGGGCTAATGAAAAACTGTTTTTT. Protein sequence: CASSTDLTRANEKLFF.

The chain combines TRBV20-1 with TRBJ1-1; D unresolved. The V and J ends lost 2 bases and 1 base respectively, with 8 bases between them. Germline assignment: CDR1 DFQATT and CDR2 SNEGSKA (reference sequence). The CDR3 is 13 amino acids. In DNA, the CDR3 is TGCAGTGCTAGACTTGACGGGAACACTGAAGCTTTCTTT. As protein: CSARLDGNTEAFF.